A selection of T cell receptor beta chains follows, all from one sample in a study of cytomegalovirus exposure and HLA in healthy donors. Sequenced by immunoSEQ multiplex PCR; TCRdb stores in-frame clones only, minus some. The sample has 130,000 or so clones, about two thirds seen once; the top ten hold around 6.6%. The sequenced material came from PBMCs. These receptor sequences come from a man aged 40-50 years in good health and CMV-seropositive. Both conserved end residues are part of each CDR3. A D gene is named only where the DNA matches it firmly. Only part of the rows carry a size: once, few, many, or a class if the clone is expanded.

TRBV28	.	.	TRBJ2-7	TGTGCCAGCAGACCCTGGCCAGGGAACTCCTACGAGCAGTACTTC	CASRPWPGNSYEQYF
TRBV19	.	.	TRBJ1-1	TGTGCCAGTAGTCATAAGGGCGGGGGCGTAAGTAATGAAGCTTTCTTT	CASSHKGGGVSNEAFF
TRBV7-2	.	.	TRBJ2-7	TGTGCCAGCAGCTTAGTGGAGGCCTACGAGCAGTACTTC	CASSLVEAYEQYF
TRBV5-4	.	.	TRBJ1-3	TGTGCCAGCAGCTTACAGGCTTCTGGAAACACCATATATTTT	CASSLQASGNTIYF
TRBV19	.	TRBD2	TRBJ2-7	TGTGCCAGTAGACCCGGGACTAGCGTCGAGCAGTACTTC	CASRPGTSVEQYF
TRBV28	.	TRBD1	TRBJ2-5	TGTGCCAGCCTACAAAGGGCCTCCGTGACAGGGGGCAATGGGGAGACCCAGTACTTC	CASLQRASVTGGNGETQYF
TRBV9	.	TRBD2	TRBJ2-1	TGTGCCAGCAGCCTGGCTAGCGGCTACAATGAGCAGTTCTTC	CASSLASGYNEQFF
TRBV5-1	.	.	TRBJ2-1	TGCGCCAGCAGCAATCTCGAGGACAATGAGCAGTTCTTC	CASSNLEDNEQFF
TRBV15	.	.	TRBJ1-6	TGTGCCACCAGCAGAGATCGCTGGGAGGGGAATTCACCCCTCCACTTT	CATSRDRWEGNSPLHF
TRBV10-3	few	.	TRBJ2-7	TGTGCCATCAGTGGCCAGGGGATGAGCCACGAGCAGTACTTC	CAISGQGMSHEQYF
TRBV10-1	.	.	TRBJ1-6	TGCGCCAGCAGGGCTTCGGGTAATTCACCCCTCCACTTT	CASRASGNSPLHF
TRBV6-6	.	.	TRBJ2-7	TGTGCCAGCAGTCCCGGGACACGGGCCTACGAGCAGTACTTC	CASSPGTRAYEQYF
TRBV30	.	.	TRBJ2-5	TGTGCCTGGAGTCGGCGGGGCGGGGGCGAGACCCAGTACTTC	CAWSRRGGGETQYF
TRBV28	.	.	TRBJ1-2	TGTGCCAGCAGTTTACAGGGGAAGGGCTACACCTTC	CASSLQGKGYTF
TRBV11-2	.	TRBD1	TRBJ1-1	TGTGCCAGCAGTGGGAGCGGTATAGGACAGGGGGCCTTTGAAGCTTTCTTT	CASSGSGIGQGAFEAFF
TRBV11-2	.	.	TRBJ1-1	TGTGCCAGCAGCAGCCGACAGAGTAACTCGGATGAAGCTTTCTTT	CASSSRQSNSDEAFF
TRBV15	once	.	TRBJ1-1	TGTGCCACGGAGGTAGGGGGGAACACTGAAGCTTTCTTT	CATEVGGNTEAFF
TRBV19	.	TRBD1	TRBJ1-3	TGTGCCAGTAGTATATCCGGGACAGGGGCTGGAAACACCATATATTTT	CASSISGTGAGNTIYF
TRBV11-2	.	.	TRBJ2-1	TGTGCCAGCAGCCCCCTTACGGCCAGGGCTGGCAATGAGCAGTTCTTC	CASSPLTARAGNEQFF
TRBV5-1	.	TRBD2	TRBJ2-3	TGCGCCAGCAGCCGCGGGACTAGCGGGCCCCACAGCACAGATACGCAGTATTTT	CASSRGTSGPHSTDTQYF
TRBV9	.	.	TRBJ2-3	TGTGCCAGCAGAGCCACCGGGACAAGCACAGATACGCAGTATTTT	CASRATGTSTDTQYF
TRBV19	.	.	TRBJ1-6	TGTGCCAGTACCACGACGGCGGGTTATAATTCACCCCTCCACTTT	CASTTTAGYNSPLHF
TRBV5-6	.	TRBD1	TRBJ2-7	TGTGCCAGCAGCTTTATGAGACAGGGGGTGGGCCTTCGGGAGCAGTACTTC	CASSFMRQGVGLREQYF
TRBV5-4	few	TRBD1	TRBJ1-4	TGTGCCAGCAGCTCGACAGGGGGACTGGGTGAAAAACTGTTTTTT	CASSSTGGLGEKLFF
TRBV11-2	.	TRBD2	TRBJ2-3	TGTGCCAGCAGCTCTCTGGCGGGAGGGTTGTCAGATACGCAGTATTTT	CASSSLAGGLSDTQYF
TRBV28	.	.	TRBJ2-7	TGTGCCAGCAGCCTCAGGATTCCCTACGAGCAGTACTTC	CASSLRIPYEQYF
TRBV28	.	.	TRBJ1-2	TGTGCCAGCAGTGGGGCCCTTGGATTGAGCTATGGCTACACCTTC	CASSGALGLSYGYTF
TRBV19	.	TRBD2	TRBJ2-1	TGTGCCAGTAGTCCCGGCGCGGGAGGGCTAGGTGAGCAGTTCTTC	CASSPGAGGLGEQFF
TRBV27	.	.	TRBJ1-3	TGTGCCAGCAGTCCCCGGGTGGGAAACACCATATATTTT	CASSPRVGNTIYF
TRBV27	.	.	TRBJ1-1	TGTGCCAGCAGTTTGATGGGGCCGGATAGTACTGAAGCTTTCTTT	CASSLMGPDSTEAFF
TRBV5-6	.	TRBD1	TRBJ2-7	TGTGCCAGCAGCCCCCGGACAGGGACCTACGAGCAGTACTTC	CASSPRTGTYEQYF
TRBV28	.	TRBD1	TRBJ2-7	TGTGCCAGCAGTAAACTTGGTTGGGGCAGGGGGTACGAGCAGTACTTC	CASSKLGWGRGYEQYF
TRBV7-7	.	.	TRBJ1-4	TGTGCCAGCAGCTTAGGGGAACGGGGGAAACTGTTTTTT	CASSLGERGKLFF
TRBV5-4	.	.	TRBJ1-3	TGTGCCAGCAGCCGCCGAGGACTAGGAAACACCATATATTTT	CASSRRGLGNTIYF
TRBV19	.	TRBD2	TRBJ2-1	TGTGCCAGTAGAATAGTTGACAGCGGGGGGATTTGGAATGAGCAGTTCTTC	CASRIVDSGGIWNEQFF
TRBV25-1	.	TRBD1	TRBJ1-4	TGTGCCAGCAGTGAATCCATGGGACAGCTAACGGAAAAACTGTTTTTT	CASSESMGQLTEKLFF
TRBV7-6	.	.	TRBJ2-7	TGTGCCAGCAGCTTAGATCGGGTACAGGGAACCTACGAGCAGTACTTC	CASSLDRVQGTYEQYF
TRBV2	.	.	TRBJ1-5	TGTGCCAGCAGTGATTTGTCGTCGAATCAGCCCCAGCATTTT	CASSDLSSNQPQHF
TRBV25-1	.	.	TRBJ1-1	TGTGCCAGCAGTGAGGGAGCGCTGATAGGCACTGAAGCTTTCTTT	CASSEGALIGTEAFF
TRBV6-1	.	TRBD1	TRBJ2-7	TGTGCCAGCAGTGACATGGGACAGGTCGAGCAGTACTTC	CASSDMGQVEQYF
TRBV5-1	.	.	TRBJ1-1	TGCGCCAGCAGGGGGGGGTACAGAAAGAACACTGAAGCTTTCTTT	CASRGGYRKNTEAFF
TRBV5-1	.	.	TRBJ1-5	TGCGCCAGCAGCTTGGAGGCAGGGGCCAATCAGCCCCAGCATTTT	CASSLEAGANQPQHF
TRBV11-2	.	TRBD2	TRBJ2-1	TGTGCCAGCAGCGGGCGAAAAGCGGGAGGCTACAATGAGCAGTTCTTC	CASSGRKAGGYNEQFF
TRBV4-1	.	TRBD2	TRBJ2-3	TGCGCCAGCAGCCGACTAGCGGGGGGGCCAGATACGCAGTATTTT	CASSRLAGGPDTQYF
TRBV28	.	.	TRBJ2-7	TGTGCCACCCATACCACTCGACAGGACGAGCAGTACTTC	CATHTTRQDEQYF
TRBV27	.	.	TRBJ1-5	TGTGCCAGCAGCTACACAGGGTTCGGTAATCAGCCCCAGCATTTT	CASSYTGFGNQPQHF
TRBV5-1	.	.	TRBJ2-2	TGCGCCAGCACCACTCCAGGGAACACCGGGGAGCTGTTTTTT	CASTTPGNTGELFF
TRBV5-1	.	.	TRBJ2-4	TGCGCCAGCAGCTTGGCCGGCGGGCCCACGGGTACTTCGAGCAACATTCAGTACTTC	CASSLAGGPTGTSSNIQYF
TRBV5-5	.	.	TRBJ1-6	TGTGCCAGCAGCGTCCCGGGACAAGATAATTCACCCCTCCACTTT	CASSVPGQDNSPLHF
TRBV4-1	.	.	TRBJ1-1	TGCGCCAGCAGCCAAGACCGGGGGGGGAACACTGAAGCTTTCTTT	CASSQDRGGNTEAFF
TRBV28	.	.	TRBJ1-2	TGTGCCAGCAGTTTATACAGGGTACTTAACTATGGCTACACCTTC	CASSLYRVLNYGYTF
TRBV10-3	.	TRBD1	TRBJ2-2	TGTGCCATCAGTGATTACAGGGGGCAAGGCGGGGAGCTGTTTTTT	CAISDYRGQGGELFF
TRBV28	.	TRBD1	TRBJ2-7	TGTGCCAGCAGTTTCAGGGACAGGCCCACCTACGAGCAGTACTTC	CASSFRDRPTYEQYF
TRBV10-2	.	TRBD1	TRBJ1-1	TGCGCCAGCAGGAAGGGACAGGTTTACACTGAAGCTTTCTTT	CASRKGQVYTEAFF
TRBV28	.	TRBD1	TRBJ2-3	TGTGCCAGCAGTCCCGCGGGGACAGGGGCGGGCTTTGCAGATACGCAGTATTTT	CASSPAGTGAGFADTQYF